The 13 T cell receptor beta chains listed next were all sequenced from one sample in a study of T cells in Graves' hyperthyroidism and ophthalmopathy. TCR beta CDR3 regions were amplified from RNA. During a first-round RT-PCR of the TCR CDR3, the HTBI primer set was used. TCRdb called the multiplex PCR reads again in MiXCR, with one record for every CDR3 protein. The table has roughly 510,000 distinct CDR3 sequences, approximately 48% seen once; the top ten hold around two fifths. Sequencing was done on a sample of peripheral blood or thyroid tissue (not recorded which). The origin of the receptors is an adult woman with Graves' disease, either hyperthyroidism or ophthalmopathy (not recorded which).

This chain joins TRBV6-1 and TRBJ1-2, with a tentative D call TRBD1 (6 bases). The CDR3 has 12 amino acids. Trimming shortened V by 7 bases and J by 2 bases, and 8 bases separated the two germline ends. Per germline, CDR1 MNHNS and CDR2 SASEGT. CDR3 bases: TGTGCCAGCACAACAGGGAACTATGGCTACACCTTC. It codes for CASTTGNYGYTF.

In this sample, this clonotype turned up many times. CDR3 DNA: TGTGCCAGCAGTCAGGACAGGGAAACGAGGCCCCTCCACTTT. It specifies CASSQDRETRPLHF. The V and J genes are TRBV6-1 and TRBJ1-6; 8 bases fit TRBD1. Germline CDR1 and CDR2: MNHNS and SASEGT. Trimming removed 5 bases from V and 13 bases from J; junction bases left unmatched: 10. The CDR3 is 14 amino acids.

This clonotype was observed a few times. CDR3 sequence reads: CASMSGDQPQHF. The CDR3 DNA reads TGTGCCAGCATGTCGGGAGATCAGCCCCAGCATTTT. V and J are TRBV12-3 or TRBV12-4 and TRBJ1-5, with D uncertain. This CDR3 has 12 amino acids. The V and J ends lost 7 bases and 5 bases respectively, with 9 bases between them.

The chain joins TRBV7-2 to TRBJ1-1; weak D call: TRBD1 (5 bases). There are 11 residues in the CDR3. In germline, CDR1 is SGHTA, CDR2 FQGNSA. V lost 5 bases, J lost 8 bases, and 9 bases lay in between. CDR3 protein: CASSLTDEAFF. CDR3 nucleotide sequence: TGTGCCAGCAGCCTGACAGACGAAGCTTTCTTT.

Many counts were recorded for this clonotype. The chain recombines TRBV12-3 or TRBV12-4 with TRBJ1-5, with D possibly TRBD1 on 6 matching bases. V dropped 6 bases and J dropped 0 bases, with 12 bases sitting between them. The CDR3 is 15 amino acids. CDR3 DNA: TGTGCCAGCAGAGAGGGGGGTGGTAGCAATCAGCCCCAGCATTTT. It translates to CASREGGGSNQPQHF.

Only a few counts were recorded for this clonotype. The V gene is TRBV9, the J gene TRBJ2-7; 9 positions agree with TRBD1. Germline loops: CDR1 SGDLS, CDR2 YYNGEE. Trimming removed 0 bases from V and 3 bases from J; junction bases left unmatched: 4. The CDR3 spans 15 residues. CDR3 sequence (DNA): TGTGCCAGCAGCGTAGAATCGGGACAGGGCTACGAGCAGTACTTC. Residues: CASSVESGQGYEQYF.

The chain joins TRBV29-1 to TRBJ1-2; TRBD1 matches at 7 bases. The trim removed 5 bases at V and 5 bases at J, leaving 5 bases unmatched. CDR3 length equals 12 residues. Germline CDR1 and CDR2: SQVTM and ANQGSEA. The DNA for the CDR3 is TGCAGCGTTCCAGGGGGACCTTATGGCTACACCTTC. Protein product: CSVPGGPYGYTF.

CDR3 protein: CSVSGQETQYF. The CDR3 DNA sequence: TGCAGTGTATCTGGTCAGGAGACCCAGTACTTC. The V gene is TRBV20-1, the J gene TRBJ2-5, with D uncertain. Germline loops: CDR1 DFQATT, CDR2 SNEGSKA (reference sequence). The V and J ends lost 7 bases and 5 bases respectively, with 11 bases between them. The CDR3 extends over 11 amino acids.

The V and J genes are TRBV7-3 and TRBJ1-1, with 8 bases lining up with TRBD1. The trim removed 7 bases at V and 5 bases at J, leaving 12 bases unmatched. The CDR3 totals 15 residues. Germline V gene sequence: CDR1 SGHTA, CDR2 FQGTGA. As DNA, the CDR3 is TGTGCCAGCACGATCCAGGGGGCAAGGAGGACTGAAGCTTTCTTT. Amino acids: CASTIQGARRTEAFF.

The DNA for the CDR3 is TGTGCCAGTAGTATAGATGGAGGTTCCCTCTCTGGGGCCAACGTCCTGACTTTC. Amino acids: CASSIDGGSLSGANVLTF. The rearrangement links TRBV19 to TRBJ2-6, with D perhaps matching TRBD2 (5 bases). With 0 bases removed from V and 0 bases from J, the gap between germline ends came to 12 bases. CDR1 and CDR2 from the germline V gene are LNHDA and SQIVND (reference sequence). The CDR3 runs to 18 residues.

The chain recombines TRBV5-1 with TRBJ2-6, with 11 bases matching TRBD1. Germline CDR1 reads SGHRS; CDR2 reads YFSETQ. There are 18 residues in the CDR3. J gave up 4 bases and V 2 bases, and 8 bases lay outside the gene matches. This chain's CDR3 is CASSFGGTGGAGANVLTF. CDR3 DNA: TGCGCCAGCAGCTTTGGCGGGACAGGGGGGGCGGGGGCCAACGTCCTGACTTTC.

This clonotype was observed at least ten times. The chain has TRBV14 and TRBJ2-7; a weak D match, TRBD2 (5 bases). The CDR3 sequence is 11 residues long. Deletions cut 8 bases from V and 7 bases from J, with 12 bases between. CDR1 SGHDN and CDR2 FVKESK come from the germline V gene. CDR3 DNA: TGTGCCAGCTCTGGACTGAGGGAGCAGTACTTC. It encodes CASSGLREQYF.

The chain combines TRBV20-1 with TRBJ1-1; D call uncertain. The CDR3 contains 14 residues. The V and J ends lost 4 bases and 1 base respectively, with 13 bases between them. In germline, CDR1 is DFQATT, CDR2 SNEGSKA (reference sequence). The CDR3: CSATRTEPNTEAFF. The CDR3 DNA reads TGCAGTGCTACAAGGACCGAACCGAACACTGAAGCTTTCTTT.